Following are 22 T cell receptor beta chains from one sample sequenced in a study of blood T cell repertoires in COVID-19 (dated by TCRdb to the early 2020s). The method was the immunoSEQ multiplex PCR assay. Drawn from immuneACCESS, this table holds only the in-frame rearrangements with V and J called that TCRdb kept. Clones are partly lost; checked studies trace under half to an unresolved V gene and leave the rest unexplained. The sample table holds about 71,000 clones, of which approximately 92% were seen once. In total, the top ten clones hold 0.7% to 0.9% of the sample. Sequenced material: peripheral blood. Receptor source: a woman older than 75 with acute or convalescent COVID-19.

V gene TRBV4-1 combines with J gene TRBJ2-1; TRBD2 aligns across 8 bases. Germline V CDR1 and CDR2: MGHRA, YSYEKL. Trimming removed 0 bases from V and 3 bases from J; junction bases left unmatched: 1. This CDR3 region has 15 residues. The CDR3 DNA sequence: TGCGCCAGCAGCCAAGAGGGGACTAGCTACAATGAGCAGTTCTTC. Translation: CASSQEGTSYNEQFF.

This chain joins TRBV3-1 (or the pseudogene TRBV3-2) and TRBJ1-3; TRBD1 might be the D (6 bases). The germline CDR1 and CDR2 sequences are LGHDT and YNNKEL (reference sequence). V was pared by 4 bases and J by 0 bases, with 13 bases between. This CDR3 is built from 16 residues. The CDR3 region has the DNA TGTGCCAGCAGCCCGAACAGGGCCCCCTCTGGAAACACCATATATTTT. Translating gives CASSPNRAPSGNTIYF.

V and J are TRBV5-4 and TRBJ2-5; TRBD2 matches 9 bases. CDR1 and CDR2 (germline): SGHNT, YYREEE (reference sequence). Trimming cost V 4 bases and J 3 bases; bases outside gene matches: 10. The CDR3 is made up of 16 amino acids. This chain's CDR3 is CASSPIGASGEETQYF. CDR3 coding DNA: TGTGCCAGCAGCCCGATTGGGGCTAGCGGGGAAGAGACCCAGTACTTC.

The chain employs TRBV3-1 (or the pseudogene TRBV3-2) and TRBJ1-1; no clear D gene. The germline V gene has CDR1 LGHDT and CDR2 YNNKEL (reference sequence). This CDR3 spans 13 amino acids. Trimming took off 4 bases at V and 2 bases at J, with 8 bases between the two ends. The CDR3 is CASSPADNTEAFF. The DNA of the CDR3 is TGTGCCAGCAGCCCCGCAGATAACACTGAAGCTTTCTTT.

V and J are TRBV19 and TRBJ2-7; 12 bases line up with TRBD2. Germline CDR1 and CDR2: LNHDA and SQIVND (reference sequence). CDR3 size: 15 residues. V was pared by 3 bases and J by 2 bases, with 2 bases of the junction left unmatched. Here the CDR3 reads CASSMSSGRAYEQYF. The CDR3 nucleotides are TGTGCCAGTAGTATGTCTAGCGGGAGGGCCTACGAGCAGTACTTC. The whole variable domain, filled in from reference TRBV19 and TRBJ2-7, reads DGGITQSPKYLFRKEGQNVTLSCEQNLNHDAMYWYRQDPGQGLRLIYYSQIVNDFQKGDIAEGYSVSREKKESFPLTVTSAQKNPTAFYLCASSMSSGRAYEQYFGPGTRLTVT.

V is TRBV25-1 and J is TRBJ1-5; no definite D call. Germline V gives CDR1 MGHDK, CDR2 SYGVNS. This CDR3 has 13 amino acids. The V gene lost 7 bases and the J gene lost 7 bases, with 14 bases spanning the gap. Written as DNA, the CDR3 is TGTGCCAGCACTCGAAAGTATAGCCAGCCCCAGCATTTT. Amino acid sequence: CASTRKYSQPQHF.

The rearrangement joins TRBV18 to TRBJ1-3; a weak D match, TRBD1 (5 bases). The V end lost 3 bases, the J end lost 0 bases, and 9 bases lay between the germline ends. Germline V gene data show CDR1 as KGHSH and CDR2 as LQKENI. The CDR3 sequence is 15 residues long. CDR3 amino acids: CASSPGQSSGNTIYF. CDR3 DNA: TGTGCCAGCTCACCGGGGCAGTCCTCTGGAAACACCATATATTTT.

The CDR3 sequence: CASSEARDSPLHF. The DNA of the CDR3 is TGTGCCAGCAGTGAAGCCAGGGATTCACCCCTCCACTTT. The rearrangement links TRBV6-1 to TRBJ1-6, with a possible D match to TRBD1 (5 bases). This CDR3 contains 13 residues. V dropped 0 bases and J dropped 8 bases, with 5 bases sitting between them. The germline CDR1 and CDR2 sequences are MNHNS and SASEGT.

This sequence joins TRBV19 and TRBJ1-3; the D gene is possibly TRBD1 (5 bases). Germline CDR1 reads LNHDA; CDR2 reads SQIVND (reference sequence). The CDR3 covers 14 residues. Trimming cost V 7 bases and J 3 bases, with 13 bases left between them. The CDR3 reads CASTTGGIGNTIYF. CDR3 DNA sequence: TGTGCCAGTACCACCGGGGGGATTGGAAACACCATATATTTT.

The V gene is TRBV5-8, the J gene TRBJ1-6; 8 bases are shared with TRBD1. The CDR3 spans 16 residues. Germline V lookup: CDR1 SGHTS, CDR2 YDEGEE. V shed 4 bases, J shed 2 bases, and the junction held 5 bases outside the gene matches. CDR3 sequence: CASSPGQGTYNSPLHF. CDR3 nucleotide sequence: TGTGCCAGCAGCCCCGGACAGGGCACCTATAATTCACCCCTCCACTTT.

The CDR3 DNA follows: TGTGCCAGCTCACCAGGGACAGGGGTGAACTATGGCTACACCTTC. As protein: CASSPGTGVNYGYTF. V is TRBV18 and J is TRBJ1-2, with 10 bases matching TRBD1. V was clipped by 2 bases and J by 2 bases; unmatched bases: 2. Germline CDR1 is KGHSH and CDR2 is LQKENI. This CDR3 is 15 amino acids long.

This clone was picked up one time. V usage is TRBV7-9 and J usage is TRBJ1-6; TRBD1 is a possible D gene (5 bases). The CDR3 totals 15 residues. The V end was cut by 2 bases, the J end by 2 bases, with 7 bases between. The germline V gene has CDR1 SEHNR and CDR2 FQNEAQ (reference sequence). CDR3 in amino acids: CASSLQGTYNSPLHF. DNA for the CDR3: TGTGCCAGCAGCTTACAGGGAACCTATAATTCACCCCTCCACTTT.

V usage is TRBV7-2 and J usage is TRBJ1-1, with 7 bases that match TRBD1. This CDR3 comprises 14 residues. Germline values: CDR1 SGHTA, CDR2 FQGNSA. V trimming: 5 bases; J trimming: 4 bases; junction bases outside the gene matches: 7. The CDR3, as DNA: TGTGCCAGCAGCACCCGGACAGGCCTCACTGAAGCTTTCTTT. Translation: CASSTRTGLTEAFF. Variable domain in full (rest from reference TRBV7-2 and TRBJ1-1): GAGVSQSPSNKVTEKGKDVELRCDPISGHTALYWYRQSLGQGLEFLIYFQGNSAPDKSGLPSDRFSAERTGGSVSTLTIQRTQQEDSAVYLCASSTRTGLTEAFFGQGTRLTVV.

This chain links TRBV11-2 with TRBJ2-7; no definite D call. Trimming removed 8 bases at V and 3 bases at J, with 14 bases between. Germline CDR1 and CDR2: SGHAT and FQNNGV. The CDR3 runs to 13 residues. CDR3 loop: CASGLGEVYEQYF. The CDR3 DNA reads as TGTGCCAGCGGTTTAGGCGAGGTCTACGAGCAGTACTTC.

The chain couples TRBV15 to TRBJ2-2, with D maybe TRBD1 (6 bases). The germline V gene has CDR1 LNHNV and CDR2 YYDKDF (reference sequence). V was shortened by 0 bases and J by 5 bases, with 10 bases between the two germline ends. CDR3 length: 15 amino acids. The CDR3: CATSRDMTGTGELFF. CDR3 DNA sequence: TGTGCCACCAGCAGAGATATGACAGGAACCGGGGAGCTGTTTTTT.

The table lists this clone with a count of one. The CDR3 sequence is CASIRDGGYNEQFF. CDR3 DNA: TGCGCCAGCATCCGGGACGGGGGATACAATGAGCAGTTCTTC. V gene TRBV5-1 combines with J gene TRBJ2-1, with D perhaps matching TRBD2 (6 bases). With 6 bases removed from V and 4 bases from J, the gap between germline ends came to 14 bases. CDR3 length equals 14 residues. Germline V gene data show CDR1 as SGHRS and CDR2 as YFSETQ.

This clone has a single count. The chain carries TRBV6-2 or TRBV6-3 and TRBJ2-3, with 8 bases matching TRBD1. V lost 4 bases and J lost 5; bases outside the gene matches: 8. There are 15 residues in the CDR3. Germline V CDR1 and CDR2: MNHEY, SVGEGT. The CDR3 reads CASSSQGAGGDTQYF. The CDR3 coding sequence is TGTGCCAGCAGTTCTCAGGGGGCCGGGGGAGATACGCAGTATTTT.

This chain links TRBV7-2 with TRBJ1-1; 7 bases are shared with TRBD1. From germline, CDR1 is SGHTA and CDR2 FQGNSA. The CDR3 consists of 14 residues. Trimming removed 3 bases from V and 1 base from J; junction bases left unmatched: 2. The chain's CDR3 is CASSLGQTNTEAFF. In DNA form, the CDR3 reads TGTGCCAGCAGCTTGGGACAGACGAACACTGAAGCTTTCTTT.

The chain joins TRBV11-2 to TRBJ1-1, with 7 positions matching TRBD1. The CDR3 contains 15 residues. CDR1 and CDR2 (germline): SGHAT, FQNNGV. J gave up 2 bases and V 2 bases, and 5 bases lay outside the gene matches. Here the CDR3 reads CASSLMGQINTEAFF. CDR3 DNA: TGTGCCAGCAGCTTAATGGGACAGATAAACACTGAAGCTTTCTTT.

V gene TRBV6-5 combines with J gene TRBJ1-2, with TRBD1 matching 9 bases. V gave up 7 bases and J gave up 2 bases; unmatched junction bases: 8. Germline V gene data show CDR1 as MNHEY and CDR2 as SVGAGI. This CDR3 spans 15 amino acids. CDR3 nucleotide sequence: TGTGCCAGCAAACGCGGGACAGGGTCAAACTATGGCTACACCTTC. The encoded protein is CASKRGTGSNYGYTF.

This clone was seen just once. This chain links TRBV5-1 with TRBJ2-7, with TRBD1 matching over 7 bases. The V and J ends lost 4 bases and 5 bases, in that order; junction bases with no gene match: 6. This CDR3 contains 13 residues. Germline CDR1 and CDR2: SGHRS and YFSETQ. The CDR3 bases are TGCGCCAGCAGCCTCCTACAGGGGCACGAGCAGTACTTC. It translates to CASSLLQGHEQYF.

This clone was recorded only once. This chain joins TRBV28 and TRBJ1-1; possibly TRBD1 for D (5 bases). The V end was cut by 2 bases, the J end by 4 bases, with 11 bases between. CDR3 length: 14 amino acids. From germline, CDR1 is MDHEN and CDR2 SYDVKM. The CDR3 loop reads CASSLGGGSTEAFF. DNA for the CDR3: TGTGCCAGCAGTTTAGGCGGGGGGTCCACTGAAGCTTTCTTT. Full variable domain (remainder filled in from reference TRBV28 and TRBJ1-1): DVKVTQSSRYLVKRTGEKVFLECVQDMDHENMFWYRQDPGLGLRLIYFSYDVKMKEKGDIPEGYSVSREKKERFSLILESASTNQTSMYLCASSLGGGSTEAFFGQGTRLTVV.